Listed below are T cell receptor beta chains from one sample, sequenced in a study of blood T cell repertoires in COVID-19. Assay: immunoSEQ multiplex PCR; the TCRdb copy retains only in-frame clones and omits some. The data show 200,000 to 300,000 clones, roughly 83% seen once. The sequencing sample was made of PBMCs or T cells enriched from blood (not recorded which). Receptors were obtained from a woman aged 50 to 60 who had recovered from COVID-19. Both conserved end residues are part of each CDR3. A D gene is named only where the DNA matches it firmly. Not all rows give a size; the values are once, few, many and, for expanded clones, a class.

>-|TRBV11-3|-|TRBJ2-1
CASSLGPGDEQFF
TGTGCCAGCAGCTTAGGGCCGGGAGATGAGCAGTTCTTC
>-|TRBV30|TRBD2|TRBJ2-7
CAFSGGNALGQYF
TGTGCCTTTAGCGGGGGCAATGCTCTGGGGCAGTACTTC
>-|TRBV2|-|TRBJ1-5
CASSVRGNQPQHF
TGTGCCAGCAGTGTCAGGGGTAATCAGCCCCAGCATTTT
>once|TRBV20-1|-|TRBJ2-3
CSARDPYTQYF
TGCAGTGCTAGAGATCCATATACGCAGTATTTT
>-|TRBV19|-|TRBJ2-6
CASSIRGSGANVLTF
TGTGCCAGTAGTATACGCGGCTCTGGGGCCAACGTCCTGACTTTC
>-|TRBV29-1|-|TRBJ1-6
CSVEGDNSPLHF
TGCAGCGTTGAGGGAGATAATTCACCCCTCCACTTT
>-|TRBV5-4|-|TRBJ1-2
CASSLASGNAYGYTF
TGTGCCAGCAGCTTGGCGTCAGGGAATGCCTATGGCTACACCTTC
>few|TRBV18|-|TRBJ2-6
CASSPPSTRAGANVLTF
TGTGCCAGCTCACCACCGAGTACCAGGGCTGGGGCCAACGTCCTGACTTTC
>-|TRBV28|TRBD1|TRBJ2-7
CASSLGTGYEQYF
TGTGCCAGCAGTTTGGGGACAGGGTACGAGCAGTACTTC
>-|TRBV27|TRBD1|TRBJ2-7
CASSGTALEVHEQYF
TGTGCCAGCAGTGGGACAGCTCTCGAGGTTCACGAGCAGTACTTC
>-|TRBV30|-|TRBJ1-2
CAWSVGGAYTF
TGTGCCTGGAGTGTAGGGGGGGCCTACACCTTC
>few|TRBV19|TRBD1|TRBJ1-4
CATSGSGGSEKLFF
TGTGCCACAAGCGGATCAGGGGGGAGTGAAAAACTGTTTTTT
>once|TRBV28|-|TRBJ2-7
CASSFGSYEQYF
TGTGCCAGCAGTTTCGGCTCCTACGAGCAGTACTTC